This paragraph reports one T cell receptor beta chain. Molecular barcoding with unique molecular identifiers was used for the TCRbeta library. TCRdb used MiXCR to reprocess the PCR reads, holding one entry per CDR3 protein. This sample carries under 450,000 distinct CDR3 sequences, about an eighth of them seen once, and the ten largest clones take approximately 4.3%. The data stem from a study of T-cell reconstitution after alpha-beta-depleted transplantation in children. CDR3 length: 12 residues. V dropped 2 bases and J dropped 10 bases, with 11 bases sitting between them. Germline V gene lookup returns CDR1 MDHEN and CDR2 SYDVKM.

This TCR came from a human donor who donated a stem cell graft to a child with Fanconi anemia. The chain combines TRBV28 with TRBJ1-1, with no clear D. The specimen comprised PBMCs, sampled from the stem cell graft. The CDR3 nucleotides read TGTGCCAGCAGTTTAGGCCCGTCGGTAGCTTTCTTT. It is translated as CASSLGPSVAFF.